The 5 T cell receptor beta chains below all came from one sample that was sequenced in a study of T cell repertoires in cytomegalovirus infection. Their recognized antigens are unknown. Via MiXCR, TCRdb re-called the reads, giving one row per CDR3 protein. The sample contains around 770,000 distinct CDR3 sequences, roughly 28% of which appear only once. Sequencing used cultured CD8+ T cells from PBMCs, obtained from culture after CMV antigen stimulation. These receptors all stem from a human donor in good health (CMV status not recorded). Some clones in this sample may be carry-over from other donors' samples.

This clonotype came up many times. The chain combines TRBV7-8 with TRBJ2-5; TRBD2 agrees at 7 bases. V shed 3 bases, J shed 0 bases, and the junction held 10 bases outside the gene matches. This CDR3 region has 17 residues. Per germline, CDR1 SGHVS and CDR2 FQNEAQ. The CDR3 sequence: CASSLTSGAYYQETQYF. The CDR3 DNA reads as TGTGCCAGCAGCTTGACAAGCGGGGCCTACTACCAAGAGACCCAGTACTTC.

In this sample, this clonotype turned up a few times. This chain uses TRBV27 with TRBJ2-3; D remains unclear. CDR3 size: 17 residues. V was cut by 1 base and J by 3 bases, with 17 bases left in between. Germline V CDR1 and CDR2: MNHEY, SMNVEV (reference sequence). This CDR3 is CASSLWRSGFATDTQYF. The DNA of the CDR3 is TGTGCCAGCAGTTTATGGCGCTCTGGATTCGCTACAGATACGCAGTATTTT.

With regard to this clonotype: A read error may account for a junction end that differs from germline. The CDR3, as DNA: TGTGCCAGCAGTGACTTTGGACAGGGGTCTAAATATGGCTACACCTTC. It translates to CASSDFGQGSKYGYTF. The rearrangement joins TRBV6-6 to TRBJ1-2; 9 nucleotides line up with TRBD1. The CDR3 is made up of 16 amino acids. Per the germline V gene, CDR1 is MNHNY and CDR2 is SVGAGI (reference sequence).

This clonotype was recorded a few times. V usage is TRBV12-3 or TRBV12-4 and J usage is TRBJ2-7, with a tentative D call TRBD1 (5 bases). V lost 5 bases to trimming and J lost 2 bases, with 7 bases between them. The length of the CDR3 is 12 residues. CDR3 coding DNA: TGTGCCAGCAGTCAACAGGCCTACGAGCAGTACTTC. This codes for CASSQQAYEQYF.

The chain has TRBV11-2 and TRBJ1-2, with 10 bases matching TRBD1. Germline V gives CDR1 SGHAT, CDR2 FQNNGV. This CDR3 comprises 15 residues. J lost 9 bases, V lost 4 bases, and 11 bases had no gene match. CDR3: CASSSYRGQGPSYTF. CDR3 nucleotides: TGTGCCAGCAGCTCATACCGGGGACAGGGGCCGAGCTACACCTTC.